The clone carrying this T cell receptor beta chain was recorded a few times. What it binds is not known. Germline V gene sequence: CDR1 MNHNY, CDR2 SVGAGI (reference sequence). This CDR3 spans 18 amino acids. Germline trimming cut 5 bases from V and 1 base from J; bases unmatched to any gene: 16. The entry originates in a study of T-cell memory formation after mild COVID-19. Study results and limitations: Clones that got smaller from day 15 to 85 had even CD4/CD8, while clones growing later tipped toward CD4+.

A 5'RACE reaction primed in the constant segment made cDNA libraries of TCR alpha and TCR beta, and these carried sample barcodes and UMIs. TCRdb analysed the 5' RACE reads with MiXCR anew, one entry per CDR3 protein. The table has 350,000 to 500,000 distinct CDR3 sequences, about 19% seen once. The sequenced sample consisted of PBMCs or a T cell subset sorted from them (not recorded which). This TCR was recovered from an adult woman who had mild COVID-19 (a few samples of this study predate the infection). Cell type and time point are not known. The chain carries TRBV6-6 and TRBJ1-1, with 7 bases lining up with TRBD1. Here the CDR3 DNA reads TGTGCCAGCAGTCCCTGGACAGGTCGGGGGCCGGCGAACACTGAAGCTTTCTTT. Protein product: CASSPWTGRGPANTEAFF.